This T cell receptor (beta chain) was sequenced for a study of cytomegalovirus exposure and HLA in healthy donors. In the case of this clone: No antigen is known for it.

Germline V CDR1 and CDR2: MRHNA, SNTAGT. Trimming cost V 0 bases and J 4 bases; bases outside gene matches: 3. The CDR3 loop spans 15 amino acids. Only in-frame clones appear in the TCRdb table, and some are missing; sequencing was by immunoSEQ multiplex PCR. Among approximately 300,000 clones listed, around 87% were seen once. Overall study findings and caveats: Three of the chains that were CMV-associated were confirmed in vitro to be specific for CMV antigens.

Sequenced material: PBMCs. The TCR comes from a woman aged 30 to 39 in good health and CMV-seropositive. The chain is built from TRBV6-4 and TRBJ2-5; 9 positions match TRBD2. The CDR3 nucleotides are TGTGCCAGCAGTGACTCGTTTAGCGGGAGAGAGACCCAGTACTTC. Its protein product is CASSDSFSGRETQYF.